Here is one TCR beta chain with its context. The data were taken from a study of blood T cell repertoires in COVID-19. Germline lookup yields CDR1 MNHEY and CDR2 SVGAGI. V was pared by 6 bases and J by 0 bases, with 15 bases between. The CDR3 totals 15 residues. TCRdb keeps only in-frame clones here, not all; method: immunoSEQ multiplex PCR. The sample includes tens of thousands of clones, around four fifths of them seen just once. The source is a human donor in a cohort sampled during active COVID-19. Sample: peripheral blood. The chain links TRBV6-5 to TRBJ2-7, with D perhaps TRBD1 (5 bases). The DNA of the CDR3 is TGTGCCAGCAGCACCACCAGGGCGAGCTCCTACGAGCAGTACTTC. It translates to CASSTTRASSYEQYF.